These T cell receptor beta chains were read from a single sample in a study of T-cell memory formation after mild COVID-19. One entry per CDR3 protein, called by TCRdb with MiXCR from the 5' RACE reads. The sample has 120,000 to 150,000 distinct CDR3 sequences; roughly 21% are singletons. Sequenced material: PBMCs or a T cell subset sorted from them (not recorded which). The receptors come from an adult woman who had mild COVID-19 (a few samples of this study predate the infection). Cell type and time point are not known. CDR3s include the opening cysteine and the closing phenylalanine or tryptophan. A D gene is named only where the DNA matches it firmly. Not all rows give a size; the values are once, few, many and, for expanded clones, a class.

>TRBV25-1|TRBJ1-2|14|TRBD1|.
TGTGCCAGCAGTGAGACAGGGGGCGACTATGGCTACACCTTC
CASSETGGDYGYTF
>TRBV5-1|TRBJ2-1|15|TRBD2|many
TGCGCCAGCAGCACCGGCGGGGGCTCCTACAATGAGCAGTTCTTC
CASSTGGGSYNEQFF
>TRBV7-9|TRBJ2-2|14|.|once
TGTGCCAGCAGCTTTTTTACGGCCACCGGGGAGCTGTTTTTT
CASSFFTATGELFF
>TRBV4-1|TRBJ2-4|16|.|.
TGCGCCAGCAGCCAAGGGACATTATTAGCCAAAAACATTCAGTACTTC
CASSQGTLLAKNIQYF
>TRBV20-1|TRBJ2-2|14|TRBD1|.
TGCAGTGCTCAGGGGGCTTGGAGTACCGGGGAGCTGTTTTTT
CSAQGAWSTGELFF
>TRBV24-1|TRBJ2-1|16|.|many
TGTGCCACCAGTGATTTGGAAGGGCATGGCTACAATGAGCAGTTCTTC
CATSDLEGHGYNEQFF
>TRBV12-3/TRBV12-4|TRBJ1-3|16|.|.
TGTGCCAGCAGTTTTAACAGGGCTTCCTCTGGAAACACCATATATTTT
CASSFNRASSGNTIYF
>TRBV20-1|TRBJ2-1|14|TRBD2|.
TGCAGTGCTTATAGCGGGGGGGCTAACAATGAGCAGTTCTTC
CSAYSGGANNEQFF
>TRBV7-9|TRBJ2-7|14|TRBD2|few
TGTGCCAGCAGCTATACAGCGGGAATCTACGAGCAGTACTTC
CASSYTAGIYEQYF
>TRBV25-1|TRBJ2-1|12|.|few
TGTGCCAGCAGTGAATCCACAGGGGAGCAGTTCTTC
CASSESTGEQFF
>TRBV20-1|TRBJ2-1|16|.|few
TGCAGGGTAGTCAGGGGAGGGCCGGGCTCCTACAATGAGCAGTTCTTC
CRVVRGGPGSYNEQFF
>TRBV24-1|TRBJ2-1|14|TRBD1|.
TGTGCCACCTCGACGGGACAGGGGTGGAATGAGCAGTTCTTC
CATSTGQGWNEQFF
>TRBV30|TRBJ1-1|19|.|.
TGTGCCTGGAGAGCAAATCCCGGGACGATGGCGGTGTCGAACACTGAAGCTTTCTTT
CAWRANPGTMAVSNTEAFF
>TRBV11-2|TRBJ2-1|17|TRBD1|.
TGTGCCAGCAGCTTAGAGGACGGGACAGGGAGGTACAATGAGCAGTTCTTC
CASSLEDGTGRYNEQFF
>TRBV6-5|TRBJ2-1|11|.|.
TGTGCCAGCAGTTCGTATACTGAGCAGTTCTTC
CASSSYTEQFF
>TRBV5-1|TRBJ2-3|15|TRBD2|many
TGCGCCAGCAGCTATAGCGGGAGGACAACAGATACGCAGTATTTT
CASSYSGRTTDTQYF
>TRBV20-1|TRBJ2-3|15|.|.
TGCAGTGCTAGAGTGTCGGGGGCGGGCACAGATACGCAGTATTTT
CSARVSGAGTDTQYF
>TRBV12-3/TRBV12-4|TRBJ2-3|14|.|.
TGTGCCAGCAGTCCTAAACTGCCCCCAGATACGCAGTATTTT
CASSPKLPPDTQYF
>TRBV5-1|TRBJ2-1|14|.|.
TGCGCCAGCCTGCCGGGAAACTCCTACAATGAGCAGTTCTTC
CASLPGNSYNEQFF
>TRBV7-9|TRBJ2-2|19|.|few
TGTGCCAGCAGCTCCCGGGTCCCCAGGAGGGGTTCCAGGACCGGGGAGCTGTTTTTT
CASSSRVPRRGSRTGELFF
>TRBV6-5|TRBJ1-1|15|TRBD1|.
TGTGCCAGCAGTACCCTTGACAGGGGGAAGTCTGAAGCTTTCTTT
CASSTLDRGKSEAFF
>TRBV6-1|TRBJ2-5|18|TRBD2|few
TGTGCCAGCAGTCCCCGGACTAGCGGGGGGGTCACAAGGGAGACCCAGTACTTC
CASSPRTSGGVTRETQYF
>TRBV7-9|TRBJ1-1|17|TRBD1|few
TGTGCCAGCAGCTTGGCCCGGCCCGGGACAGGGAAGACTGAAGCTTTCTTT
CASSLARPGTGKTEAFF